A selection of T cell receptor beta chains follows, all from one sample in a study of T cells in Graves' hyperthyroidism and ophthalmopathy. TCRdb re-derived calls from the multiplex PCR reads in MiXCR, one entry per CDR3 protein. Of 250,000 to 300,000 distinct CDR3 sequences listed, around 13% are singletons. The sequenced material came from blood. The source is a woman aged 40 to 50 with Graves' hyperthyroidism. Both conserved end residues are part of each CDR3. D genes are given only for firm matches. A clone size is listed for some rows: how often the clone was seen (once, few, many), or a class if it is expanded.

CDR3nt	CDR3aa	v_gene	d_gene	j_gene	abundance
TGTGCCAGCAGCGGCAATCGACGGGAGAGCTTAGAGACCCAGTACTTC	CASSGNRRESLETQYF	TRBV9	NA	TRBJ2-5	NA
TGTGCCAGCAGCCGCAGTTCTAGCACAGATACGCAGTATTTT	CASSRSSSTDTQYF	TRBV5-4	NA	TRBJ2-3	many
TGTGCCAGCAGTCCCACAGGGATGGGTGAAAAACTGTTTTTT	CASSPTGMGEKLFF	TRBV6-1	NA	TRBJ1-4	many
TGTGCCACCGACTCGGGACATCTAGCTTTCTTT	CATDSGHLAFF	TRBV28	NA	TRBJ1-1	many
TGTGCCAGCACCCACACAGAGGGAGAGACCCAGTACTTC	CASTHTEGETQYF	TRBV11-2	NA	TRBJ2-5	many
TGCGCCAGCAGCATCGGACAGGTAGACAACGAGCAGTACTTC	CASSIGQVDNEQYF	TRBV5-1	TRBD1	TRBJ2-7	NA
TGTGCCAGCGCGGGACTAGCGAGCACAGATACGCAGTATTTT	CASAGLASTDTQYF	TRBV19	TRBD2	TRBJ2-3	few
TGTGCCACCAGTGGAGTAGGGCGCACAGATACGCAGTATTTT	CATSGVGRTDTQYF	TRBV24-1	NA	TRBJ2-3	NA
TGTGCCAGCAGTTTTGGCGGGAGGGCCTACAATGAGCAGTTCTTC	CASSFGGRAYNEQFF	TRBV28	TRBD2	TRBJ2-1	many
TGTGCCAGCAGCTTTACCGTCACAGATACGCAGTATTTT	CASSFTVTDTQYF	TRBV11-2	NA	TRBJ2-3	once
TGTGCCACCAGTGATTCGAGGGACGTGGCTGAAGCTTTCTTT	CATSDSRDVAEAFF	TRBV24-1	NA	TRBJ1-1	NA
TGTGCCAGCAGCCTCGGTTGGGTCACTAGAGCTAACTATGGCTACACCTTC	CASSLGWVTRANYGYTF	TRBV7-2	NA	TRBJ1-2	many
TGTGCCAGCAGCCCGCGTTTATACACGCAGTATTTT	CASSPRLYTQYF	TRBV11-2	NA	TRBJ2-3	many
TGTGCCAGCAGCCTCGGGACACTGAACACTGAAGCTTTCTTT	CASSLGTLNTEAFF	TRBV7-9	NA	TRBJ1-1	many
TGTGCCAGCAGTGAAGGAGGGGGCGCGGGGAGCGATACGCAGTATTTT	CASSEGGGAGSDTQYF	TRBV6-1	NA	TRBJ2-3	few
TGTGCTAGCAGCTTGACTAGCGATCCAAAGGAGACCCAGTACTTC	CASSLTSDPKETQYF	TRBV7-7	TRBD2	TRBJ2-5	few
TGTGCCACCAGTGATTACCCACTAGCGGGAGTACGGAATGAGCAGTTCTTC	CATSDYPLAGVRNEQFF	TRBV24-1	TRBD2	TRBJ2-1	many
TGTGCCACCAGTGAATCTCGGACTAGCGCGTACAATGAGCAGTTCTTC	CATSESRTSAYNEQFF	TRBV24-1	TRBD2	TRBJ2-1	NA
TGTGCCAGCAGTTCCCACCTACTAGCGGGGGGCGAAGAGACCCAGTACTTC	CASSSHLLAGGEETQYF	TRBV6-1	TRBD2	TRBJ2-5	many
TGTGCCAGCAGTTACGGTTCGGCACTCTCTGAAGCTTTCTTT	CASSYGSALSEAFF	TRBV6-5	NA	TRBJ1-1	many
TGTGCCTGGAGTTTCGGGCAAGACTATAGCAATCAGCCCCAGCATTTT	CAWSFGQDYSNQPQHF	TRBV30	NA	TRBJ1-5	few
TGTGCCTGGAGTACCGGGAATCAGGGTCAGCCCCAGCATTTT	CAWSTGNQGQPQHF	TRBV30	NA	TRBJ1-5	many
TGTGCCAGCAGCCAAGGGCATTTGGGACTAGCGGGAAGAAATGAGCAGTTCTTC	CASSQGHLGLAGRNEQFF	TRBV3-1	TRBD2	TRBJ2-1	NA
TGTGCCAGCAGTGCCACGTACTTGAGGAATGAGCAGTTCTTC	CASSATYLRNEQFF	TRBV2	NA	TRBJ2-1	many
TGTGCCAGCAGCCAAGATTTCGAAAACAATGAGCAGTTCTTC	CASSQDFENNEQFF	TRBV3-1	NA	TRBJ2-1	many